The 13 T cell receptor beta chains below all came from one sample that was sequenced in a study of blood T cell repertoires in COVID-19. TCRdb's table, derived via immunoSEQ multiplex PCR, lists solely in-frame clones and lacks some. The data contain 280,000 or so clones, roughly 86% of them singletons. Sequences were obtained from peripheral blood. Receptor source: a man between 18 and 35 years old with active or convalescent COVID-19.

This chain uses TRBV2 with TRBJ1-1; D remains ambiguous. Deletions cut 7 bases from V and 1 base from J, with 10 bases between. The length of the CDR3 is 13 residues. Germline CDR1 reads SNHLY; CDR2 reads FYNNEI. CDR3 coding DNA: TGTGCCAGCAAAACGCGGGGGAACACTGAAGCTTTCTTT. Translation gives CASKTRGNTEAFF.

V and J are TRBV13 and TRBJ2-2; D is uncertain. The CDR3 is made up of 16 amino acids. V was trimmed by 2 bases and J by 2 bases, leaving 12 bases between them. The germline CDR1 and CDR2 sequences are PRHDT and FYEKMQ (reference sequence). The CDR3 spells CASSLLGGTNTGELFF. CDR3 nucleotide sequence: TGTGCCAGCAGCTTATTAGGCGGCACTAACACCGGGGAGCTGTTTTTT.

This clone was found a few times. The rearrangement joins TRBV11-2 to TRBJ2-7, with TRBD2 matching 11 bases. The germline V gene has CDR1 SGHAT and CDR2 FQNNGV. This CDR3 is built from 14 residues. V trimming: 5 bases; J trimming: 6 bases; junction bases outside the gene matches: 6. The chain's CDR3 is CASSDLAGGLEQYF. For the CDR3, the DNA is TGTGCCAGCAGCGATTTAGCGGGGGGGCTCGAGCAGTACTTC.

CDR3 in amino acids: CAWSEGQSVENTEAFF. The CDR3 region has the DNA TGTGCCTGGAGTGAGGGACAGTCTGTCGAGAACACTGAAGCTTTCTTT. The genes are TRBV30 and TRBJ1-1; 7 bases fit TRBD1. CDR1 GTSNPN and CDR2 SVGIG come from the germline V gene (reference sequence). This CDR3 is 16 amino acids long. The junction had 9 bases not matched to a gene; V was cut back by 1 base and J by 1 base.

The count of this clone is one. This chain connects TRBV11-3 to TRBJ2-7; D possibly corresponds to TRBD1 (5 bases). Trimming removed 4 bases from V and 2 bases from J, with 15 bases in between. The CDR3 consists of 15 residues. Germline assignment: CDR1 SGHNT and CDR2 YENEEA. CDR3 region: CASSWADSPPYEQYF. For the CDR3, the DNA is TGTGCCAGCAGCTGGGCCGACAGTCCCCCCTACGAGCAGTACTTC.

Written as DNA, the CDR3 is TGTGCCAGCAATCACCGGACAGGGGGCAAGTACGAGCAGTACTTC. Protein sequence: CASNHRTGGKYEQYF. This chain joins TRBV2 and TRBJ2-7; TRBD1 matches 11 bases. V was pared by 7 bases and J by 4 bases, with 9 bases of the junction left unmatched. The CDR3 spans 15 residues. The germline V gene encodes CDR1 SNHLY and CDR2 FYNNEI.

The V call is TRBV6-1, the J call TRBJ2-5, with 8 bases matching TRBD2. This CDR3 region has 16 residues. Losses at the gene ends were 3 bases for V and 3 bases for J; bases not matched to a gene: 9. Germline V gene sequence: CDR1 MNHNS, CDR2 SASEGT. The CDR3, as DNA: TGTGCCAGCAGTGAGGGTCCGCGGGGGGCCAAAGAGACCCAGTACTTC. This translates into CASSEGPRGAKETQYF.

The chain links TRBV7-8 to TRBJ1-6; 10 bases map to TRBD1. The CDR3 length is 15 residues. Germline CDR1 SGHVS, CDR2 FQNEAQ. The J segment lost 6 bases and the V segment lost 5 bases, leaving 4 bases of the junction unmatched. CDR3 in DNA: TGTGCCAGCAGCAAGACAGGGGGCACTAATTCACCCCTCCACTTT. It translates to CASSKTGGTNSPLHF.

This clone was seen a few times. This chain connects TRBV18 to TRBJ2-1; D gene ambiguous. Germline V lookup: CDR1 KGHSH, CDR2 LQKENI. The CDR3 runs 15 residues. V lost 2 bases, J lost 4 bases, and 12 bases lay in between. CDR3 loop: CASSPTNRPYNEQFF. The CDR3 DNA reads as TGTGCCAGCTCACCAACCAACAGACCTTACAATGAGCAGTTCTTC.

The rearrangement joins TRBV5-1 to TRBJ1-1; 10 bases line up with TRBD1. V shed 3 bases and J 4 bases; nucleotides not matched to a gene: 12. Germline CDR1 reads SGHRS; CDR2 reads YFSETQ. This CDR3 has 17 amino acids. CDR3 bases: TGCGCCAGCAGCTCAGATATGACAGGGGGCCGGGGCACTGAAGCTTTCTTT. Protein sequence: CASSSDMTGGRGTEAFF. The full variable domain, completed using reference TRBV5-1 and TRBJ1-1, is KAGVTQTPRYLIKTRGQQVTLSCSPISGHRSVSWYQQTPGQGLQFLFEYFSETQRNKGNFPGRFSGRQFSNSRSEMNVSTLELGDSALYLCASSSDMTGGRGTEAFFGQGTRLTVV.

The chain has TRBV5-1 and TRBJ1-1; 9 nucleotides align to TRBD1. J gave up 5 bases and V 4 bases, and 6 bases lay outside the gene matches. Germline V CDR1 and CDR2: SGHRS, YFSETQ. This CDR3 has 14 residues. CDR3 bases: TGCGCCAGCAGCATCGAGACAGGGGGGACTGAAGCTTTCTTT. The encoded protein is CASSIETGGTEAFF.

The chain has TRBV14 and TRBJ2-7; D might be TRBD2 (5 bases). This CDR3 is built from 12 residues. From germline, CDR1 is SGHDN and CDR2 FVKESK. Trimming pared 1 base from V and 7 bases from J, leaving 8 bases between. The CDR3 nucleotides read TGTGCCAGCAGCCAAGCGGGGTGGGAGCAGTACTTC. Its protein is CASSQAGWEQYF.

This clone occurred once. The chain combines TRBV19 with TRBJ2-2, with 10 bases identical to TRBD1. V was clipped by 8 bases and J by 7 bases; unmatched bases: 7. Per the germline V gene, CDR1 is LNHDA and CDR2 is SQIVND (reference sequence). The CDR3 has 14 residues. CDR3 residues: CASYDRGQNGELFF. CDR3 sequence (DNA): TGTGCCAGTTACGACAGGGGGCAGAACGGGGAGCTGTTTTTT.